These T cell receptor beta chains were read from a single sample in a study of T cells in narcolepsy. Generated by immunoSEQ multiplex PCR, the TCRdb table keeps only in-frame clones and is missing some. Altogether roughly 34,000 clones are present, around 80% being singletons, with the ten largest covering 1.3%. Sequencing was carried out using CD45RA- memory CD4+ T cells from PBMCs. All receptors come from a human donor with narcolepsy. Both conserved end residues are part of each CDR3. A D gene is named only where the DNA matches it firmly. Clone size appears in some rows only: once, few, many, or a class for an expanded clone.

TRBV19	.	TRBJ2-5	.	TGTGCCAGTAGTATCGAGGGGCTGGTGGAGACCCAGTACTTC	CASSIEGLVETQYF
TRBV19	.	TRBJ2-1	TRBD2	TGTGCCAGTAGTATGGCCGGGACTAGCGGGGGGGGAAGCTCCTACAATGAGCAGTTCTTC	CASSMAGTSGGGSSYNEQFF
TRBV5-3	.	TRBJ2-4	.	TGTGCCAGAAGCGCTACGGGGTACAAAAACATTCAGTACTTC	CARSATGYKNIQYF
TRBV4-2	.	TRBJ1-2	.	TGTGCCAGCAGCCGACAGGCCCTTTTCGGCGGCTACACCTTC	CASSRQALFGGYTF
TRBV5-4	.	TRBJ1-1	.	TGTGCCAGCAGCCGAGGGACACCTGAAGCTTTCTTT	CASSRGTPEAFF
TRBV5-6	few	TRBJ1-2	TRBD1	TGTGCCAGCAGCTTCGAGGACAGGGGAGGTGGCTACACCTTC	CASSFEDRGGGYTF
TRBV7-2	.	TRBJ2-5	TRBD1	TGTGCCAGCAGCCCAGGGACAGGGGCCCAAGAGACCCAGTACTTC	CASSPGTGAQETQYF
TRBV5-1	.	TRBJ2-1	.	TGCGCCAGCAGCTTGGAGGGGAGGCGGGATGAGCAGTTCTTC	CASSLEGRRDEQFF
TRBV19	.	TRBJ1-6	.	TGTGCCAGTAGTATTAGCGGGTCGGCTTCACCCCTCCACTTT	CASSISGSASPLHF
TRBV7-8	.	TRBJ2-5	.	TGTGCCAGCTCAGTCCGAAACGAAGAGACCCAGTACTTC	CASSVRNEETQYF
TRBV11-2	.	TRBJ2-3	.	TGTGCCAGCAGCTTAGAGGTAGTTAGCACAGATACGCAGTATTTT	CASSLEVVSTDTQYF
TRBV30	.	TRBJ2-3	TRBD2	TGTGCCCATGGGGGGGGTACAGATACGCAGTATTTT	CAHGGGTDTQYF
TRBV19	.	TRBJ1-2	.	TGTGCCAGTAGTTTGAGGGTCCCCCGCTATGGCTACACCTTC	CASSLRVPRYGYTF
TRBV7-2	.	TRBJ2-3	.	TGTGCCAGCGAGAGGAGAAGGGCAGATACGCAGTATTTT	CASERRRADTQYF
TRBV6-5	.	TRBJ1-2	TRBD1	TGTGCCAGCAGCCGCCTAGACAGGGGGGGCTATGGCTACACCTTC	CASSRLDRGGYGYTF
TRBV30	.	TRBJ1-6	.	TGTGCCTGGACCAGGACCGATAATTCACCCCTCCACTTT	CAWTRTDNSPLHF
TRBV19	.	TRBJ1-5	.	TGTGCCAGTAGTACCCACGCGGGGGGCAATCAGCCCCAGCATTTT	CASSTHAGGNQPQHF
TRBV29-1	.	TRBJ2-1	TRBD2	TGCAGCGTTGAGGCCGGCGGGGGGGCCTACAATGAGCAGTTCTTC	CSVEAGGGAYNEQFF
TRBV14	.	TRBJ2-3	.	TGTGCCAGCAGCGAAGATCGGCAGGGAACAGATACGCAGTATTTT	CASSEDRQGTDTQYF
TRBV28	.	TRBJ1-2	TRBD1	TGTGCCAGCACATTGGGACAGGGGAGGCAAGGCTACACCTTC	CASTLGQGRQGYTF
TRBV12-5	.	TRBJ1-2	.	TGTGCTAGTACTCCGGACATCTCCCTCTATGGCTACACCTTC	CASTPDISLYGYTF
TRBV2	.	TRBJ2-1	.	TGTGCCAGCGGCGTAGGGTACAATGAGCAGTTCTTC	CASGVGYNEQFF
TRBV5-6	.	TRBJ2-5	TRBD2	TGTGCCAGCAGCTTGAGCGGGATACAAGAGACCCAGTACTTC	CASSLSGIQETQYF
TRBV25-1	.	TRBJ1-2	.	TGTGCCAGCAGTGGTGGGACGACCTATGGCTACACCTTC	CASSGGTTYGYTF
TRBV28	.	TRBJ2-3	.	TGTGCCAGCAGTTCCCCTTACAGAACACGGGATACAGATACGCAGTATTTT	CASSSPYRTRDTDTQYF
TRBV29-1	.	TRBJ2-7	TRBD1	TGCAGCGTTGAAGCTTTCGACGGGACAGGGGGAGGCGAGCAGTACTTC	CSVEAFDGTGGGEQYF
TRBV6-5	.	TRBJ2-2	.	TGTGCCAGCAGTTCCGGACAGCGGACCGGGGAGCTGTTTTTT	CASSSGQRTGELFF
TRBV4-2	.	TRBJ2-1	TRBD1	TGTGCCAGCAGCCCACCCCAGGGGGCAAGAAATGAGCAGTTCTTC	CASSPPQGARNEQFF
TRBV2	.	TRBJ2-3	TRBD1	TGTGCCAGCAGTCCCGGGACAGGATGGACAGATACGCAGTATTTT	CASSPGTGWTDTQYF
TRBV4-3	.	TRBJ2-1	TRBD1	TGCGCCAGCAGCCACGGACAGGGGGCGCGCTACAATGAGCAGTTCTTC	CASSHGQGARYNEQFF
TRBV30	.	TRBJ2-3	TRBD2	TGTGCCGGTCGGACTAGCGGGGGGCCCACAGATACGCAGTATTTT	CAGRTSGGPTDTQYF
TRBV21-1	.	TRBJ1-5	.	TGTGCCAGCCGGATCAATCAGCCCCAGCATTTT	CASRINQPQHF
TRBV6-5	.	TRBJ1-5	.	TGTGCCAGCAGTCAGTATGGAGGGGGTCAGCCCCAGCATTTT	CASSQYGGGQPQHF
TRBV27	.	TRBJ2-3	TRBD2	TGTGCCAGCAGTCCCTCACTAGCGGGGGGGCCGGGAGATACGCAGTATTTT	CASSPSLAGGPGDTQYF
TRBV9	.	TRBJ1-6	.	TGTGCCAGCAGCGGTCATGGCGGGGCCCATAATTCACCCCTCCACTTT	CASSGHGGAHNSPLHF
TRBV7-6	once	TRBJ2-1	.	TGTGCCAGCGGTGGCGGGCGAGGCTACAATGAGCAGTTCTTC	CASGGGRGYNEQFF
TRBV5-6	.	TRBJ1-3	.	TGTGCCAGCAGCCATGACACGTACTCTGGAAACACCATATATTTT	CASSHDTYSGNTIYF
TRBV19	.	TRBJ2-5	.	TGTGCCAGTAGTGCCCGTGAGATAACCCTGCAAGAGACCCAGTACTTC	CASSAREITLQETQYF
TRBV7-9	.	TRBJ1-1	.	TGTGCCAGCAGTGCTACCTCAACGAACACTGAAGCTTTCTTT	CASSATSTNTEAFF
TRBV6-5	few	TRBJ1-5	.	TGTGCCAGCAGTGCGGGGGGCAATCAGCCCCAGCATTTT	CASSAGGNQPQHF
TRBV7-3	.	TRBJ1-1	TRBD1	TGTGCCAGCAGTCCTTCCACCGGGACAGAGCAAGCTTTCTTT	CASSPSTGTEQAFF
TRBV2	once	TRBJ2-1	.	TGTGCCAGCAGAGCGGAGGGGGATGAGCAGTTCTTC	CASRAEGDEQFF
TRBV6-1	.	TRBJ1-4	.	TGTGCCAGCAGTAAGCCCGGGACAACTAATGAAAAACTGTTTTTT	CASSKPGTTNEKLFF
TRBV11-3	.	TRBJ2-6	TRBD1	TGTGCCAGCAGCTTAGGAGGGGGCTCGGCCAACGTCCTGACTTTC	CASSLGGGSANVLTF
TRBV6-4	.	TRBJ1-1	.	TGTGCCAGCTCCGGAGGAAGGAACACTGAAGCTTTCTTT	CASSGGRNTEAFF
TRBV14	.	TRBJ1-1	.	TGTGCCAGCAGCCAAGACCTGTCCGGAGTCGTTATGAACACTGAAGCTTTCTTT	CASSQDLSGVVMNTEAFF
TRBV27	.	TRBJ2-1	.	TGTGCCAGCAGTTATTTGACAGCTTACAATGAGCAGTTCTTC	CASSYLTAYNEQFF
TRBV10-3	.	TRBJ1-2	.	TGTGCCATCAGTGAGCCCACGACAGGCCCTGGCGGCTACACCTTC	CAISEPTTGPGGYTF
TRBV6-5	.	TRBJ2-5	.	TGTGCCAGCAGCCCTTGGGAGGGGGGTAAGACCCAGTACTTC	CASSPWEGGKTQYF
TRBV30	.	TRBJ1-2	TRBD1	TGTGCCTGGAGCGGGACAGGGGCTTACTATGGCTACACCTTC	CAWSGTGAYYGYTF
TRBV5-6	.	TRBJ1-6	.	TGTGCCAGCAGCCCCACGGGAGCATCTAATTCACCCCTCCACTTT	CASSPTGASNSPLHF
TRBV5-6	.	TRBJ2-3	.	TGTGCCAGCAGCTTGGCCAGGGGGGACACAGATACGCAGTATTTT	CASSLARGDTDTQYF
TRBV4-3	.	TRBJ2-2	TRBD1	TGCGCCAGCAGCCAAGATAAGGGGGCGGGCACCGGGGAGCTGTTTTTT	CASSQDKGAGTGELFF
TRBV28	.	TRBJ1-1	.	TGTGCCAGCAGTTTAGGGGGGCAAAACACTGAAGCTTTCTTT	CASSLGGQNTEAFF